Shown below are 16 T cell receptor beta chains from a single sample sequenced in a study of T cell responses to AZD1222 COVID-19 vaccine. Sequenced by immunoSEQ multiplex PCR; TCRdb stores in-frame clones only, minus some. The table includes over 85,000 clones, roughly 90% detected once. The specimen was peripheral blood, collected 28 days after the second AZD1222 dose. These receptors all come from an adult who received the AZD1222 COVID-19 vaccine.

This clone was picked up one time. V usage is TRBV20-1 and J usage is TRBJ1-4; D is ambiguous. The CDR3 is made up of 14 amino acids. V gave up 3 bases and J gave up 6 bases, with 14 bases separating them. Germline V gene lookup returns CDR1 DFQATT and CDR2 SNEGSKA (reference sequence). CDR3 loop: CSASRPRAHEKLFF. DNA of the CDR3: TGCAGTGCTAGTCGCCCACGGGCTCATGAAAAACTGTTTTTT.

The chain joins TRBV3-1 (or the pseudogene TRBV3-2) to TRBJ1-2, with 9 bases lining up with TRBD1. The CDR3 runs 15 residues. Germline V lookup: CDR1 LGHDT, CDR2 YNNKEL (reference sequence). Germline trimming cut 4 bases from V and 3 bases from J; bases unmatched to any gene: 6. This chain's CDR3 is CASSRGQGYDYGYTF. The DNA for the CDR3 is TGTGCCAGCAGCCGGGGACAGGGTTACGACTATGGCTACACCTTC.

The genes are TRBV18 and TRBJ1-4; D gene uncertain. The length of the CDR3 is 16 residues. Germline lookup yields CDR1 KGHSH and CDR2 LQKENI. The germline V and J ends were trimmed by 3 bases and 0 bases, with 11 bases remaining between them. This chain's CDR3 is CASSPLYIATNEKLFF. The CDR3, as DNA: TGTGCCAGCTCACCCCTTTATATTGCAACTAATGAAAAACTGTTTTTT.

The chain is built from TRBV7-9 and TRBJ1-1, with a tentative D call TRBD1 (5 bases). Germline V lookup: CDR1 SEHNR, CDR2 FQNEAQ (reference sequence). CDR3 length equals 16 residues. Trimming removed 1 base at V and 1 base at J, with 13 bases between. The CDR3 DNA is TGTGCCAGCAGCTTAGTGGGGTCAGGGTCGAACACTGAAGCTTTCTTT. Protein sequence: CASSLVGSGSNTEAFF.

The genes are TRBV27 and TRBJ1-1; D gene unclear. Germline V lookup: CDR1 MNHEY, CDR2 SMNVEV (reference sequence). The CDR3 runs 15 residues. The germline V and J ends were trimmed by 6 bases and 0 bases, with 14 bases remaining between them. DNA for the CDR3: TGTGCCAGCAGCAAGGAGCCACTCATGAACACTGAAGCTTTCTTT. It codes for CASSKEPLMNTEAFF.

The chain employs TRBV5-1 and TRBJ1-6; D is perhaps TRBD1 (5 bases). The CDR3 extends over 15 amino acids. V was clipped by 0 bases and J by 9 bases, with 13 bases between them. Per germline, CDR1 SGHRS and CDR2 YFSETQ. Written as DNA, the CDR3 is TGCGCCAGCAGCTTGGAGTGGGGGTCCGGTTCACCCCTCCACTTT. Its translation is CASSLEWGSGSPLHF.

The gene calls are TRBV6-5 and TRBJ1-3; 8 bases agree with TRBD1. Germline V gives CDR1 MNHEY, CDR2 SVGAGI. With V trimmed by 6 bases and J by 5 bases, 3 bases remained unmatched. The CDR3 extends over 13 amino acids. The CDR3 nucleotides are TGTGCCAGCAGCACCAGGGGGCGAAACACCATATATTTT. It encodes CASSTRGRNTIYF.

V gene TRBV18 combines with J gene TRBJ2-5; 9 nucleotides line up with TRBD2. V lost 1 base to trimming and J lost 5 bases; unmatched junction nucleotides: 5. Per germline, CDR1 KGHSH and CDR2 LQKENI. This CDR3 has 15 amino acids. DNA of the CDR3: TGTGCCAGCTCACCACGGCGGGGGGGCTGGGAGACCCAGTACTTC. This translates into CASSPRRGGWETQYF.

V gene TRBV7-3 combines with J gene TRBJ1-3; tentatively, D is TRBD1 (5 bases). CDR1 is SGHTA, CDR2 FQGTGA, per germline. The germline V and J ends were trimmed by 6 bases and 0 bases, with 12 bases remaining between them. CDR3 length: 15 residues. The CDR3 reads CASSPTANSGNTIYF. CDR3 bases: TGTGCCAGCAGTCCGACAGCCAACTCTGGAAACACCATATATTTT.

Regarding this clone: This specimen includes other DNA sequences encoding the same CDR3. The chain combines TRBV5-1 with TRBJ1-2; no clear D gene. The CDR3 has 13 residues. Trimming shortened V by 1 base and J by 0 bases, and 4 bases separated the two germline ends. CDR1 and CDR2 from the germline V gene are SGHRS and YFSETQ. DNA for the CDR3: TGCGCCAGCAGCTTGACGGCTAACTATGGCTACACCTTC. This sequence encodes CASSLTANYGYTF.

The chain employs TRBV2 and TRBJ2-7; 8 bases are shared with TRBD2. The CDR3 runs to 13 residues. Germline loops: CDR1 SNHLY, CDR2 FYNNEI. Germline trimming cut 8 bases from V and 3 bases from J; bases unmatched to any gene: 6. The CDR3 loop reads CASLTGGDYEQYF. CDR3 DNA sequence: TGTGCCAGCTTAACCGGGGGGGACTACGAGCAGTACTTC.

The chain uses TRBV6-2 or TRBV6-3 and TRBJ2-5; D might be TRBD1 (5 bases). CDR3 length: 12 amino acids. Germline lookup yields CDR1 MNHEY and CDR2 SVGEGT. V was shortened by 4 bases and J by 5 bases, with 8 bases between the two germline ends. CDR3 DNA: TGTGCCAGCAGTTGGGGCAGGGAGACCCAGTACTTC. Translated: CASSWGRETQYF.

The V gene is TRBV3-1 (or the pseudogene TRBV3-2), the J gene TRBJ2-7; D is unresolved. The CDR3 has 11 residues. The germline V gene has CDR1 LGHDT and CDR2 YNNKEL (reference sequence). The V end was cut by 2 bases, the J end by 5 bases, with 4 bases between. The CDR3 DNA is TGTGCCAGCAGCCAAAGCCACGAGCAGTACTTC. Translated, it gives CASSQSHEQYF.

V gene TRBV2 combines with J gene TRBJ2-1; 9 bases align to TRBD1. The V gene end was trimmed by 7 bases and the J gene end by 8 bases; junction bases not matched to a gene: 3. This CDR3 contains 12 residues. In germline, CDR1 is SNHLY, CDR2 FYNNEI. In DNA form, the CDR3 reads TGTGCCAGCATGAGACAGGGGGATGAGCAGTTCTTC. Its translation: CASMRQGDEQFF.

The V gene is TRBV25-1, the J gene TRBJ2-7; D unclear. Per germline, CDR1 MGHDK and CDR2 SYGVNS. The CDR3 has 12 amino acids. The ends were cut back, 4 bases at V and 0 bases at J, with 4 bases in the middle. As DNA, the CDR3 is TGTGCCAGCAGTGGAGACTCCTACGAGCAGTACTTC. Protein: CASSGDSYEQYF.

The V gene is TRBV5-4, the J gene TRBJ2-1, with TRBD2 matching over 9 bases. The CDR3 has 16 amino acids. After removal of 0 bases from V and 2 bases from J, the junction contained 3 bases not matched to a gene. Germline lookup yields CDR1 SGHNT and CDR2 YYREEE (reference sequence). The CDR3 DNA is TGTGCCAGCAGCTTGGCGGGCGGGAGGGCCTACAATGAGCAGTTCTTC. The encoded protein is CASSLAGGRAYNEQFF.